A single sample is the source of the 8 T cell receptor beta chains below, sequenced in a study of blood T cell repertoires in COVID-19. Sequenced by immunoSEQ multiplex PCR; TCRdb stores in-frame clones only, minus some. The sample includes 300,000 to 400,000 clones, 80% to 90% of them seen just once. The source material was PBMCs or T cells enriched from blood (not recorded which). These receptors came from a woman aged 40-49 years with acute COVID-19.

This chain links TRBV6-5 with TRBJ2-7; D is unresolved. CDR1 is MNHEY and CDR2 is SVGAGI in the germline V gene. The V and J ends lost 8 bases and 0 bases respectively, with 14 bases between them. The CDR3 contains 14 residues. CDR3 amino acids: CASSTGDSSYEQYF. The CDR3 coding sequence is TGTGCCAGCTCAACCGGAGACTCCTCCTACGAGCAGTACTTC.

The rearrangement uses TRBV19 and TRBJ1-5, with 10 bases aligning to TRBD1. This CDR3 has 15 amino acids. Germline V gene data show CDR1 as LNHDA and CDR2 as SQIVND (reference sequence). Trimming removed 5 bases from V and 4 bases from J; junction bases left unmatched: 5. The CDR3 is CASSPRTGGNQPQHF. The CDR3 DNA is TGTGCCAGTAGTCCGAGGACAGGGGGAAATCAGCCCCAGCATTTT.

In its sample, this clone was seen once. This sequence joins TRBV7-9 and TRBJ1-5; D not certain. V was shortened by 1 base and J by 4 bases, with 5 bases between the two germline ends. The CDR3 totals 13 residues. The germline gives CDR1 SEHNR, CDR2 FQNEAQ (reference sequence). CDR3: CASSLEQNQPQHF. The CDR3 DNA reads as TGTGCCAGCAGCTTAGAACAGAATCAGCCCCAGCATTTT. The full variable domain, rest sourced from reference TRBV7-9 and TRBJ1-5, is DTGVSQNPRHKITKRGQNVTFRCDPISEHNRLYWYRQTLGQGPEFLTYFQNEAQLEKSRLLSDRFSAERPKGSFSTLEIQRTEQGDSAMYLCASSLEQNQPQHFGDGTRLSIL.

The gene calls are TRBV19 and TRBJ1-2; 8 bases line up with TRBD1. Germline V gene sequence: CDR1 LNHDA, CDR2 SQIVND (reference sequence). The ends lost 4 bases at V and 6 bases at J; junction bases unmatched: 7. The CDR3 is made up of 14 amino acids. DNA of the CDR3: TGTGCCAGTAGTACCGACAGGGGCACAGATGGCTACACCTTC. Amino acid sequence: CASSTDRGTDGYTF. Using reference TRBV19 and TRBJ1-2 for the parts outside the CDR3, the full variable domain is DGGITQSPKYLFRKEGQNVTLSCEQNLNHDAMYWYRQDPGQGLRLIYYSQIVNDFQKGDIAEGYSVSREKKESFPLTVTSAQKNPTAFYLCASSTDRGTDGYTFGSGTRLTVV.

This clone was recorded a few times. This chain joins TRBV19 and TRBJ2-7; D is unresolved. CDR1 is LNHDA, CDR2 SQIVND, per germline (reference sequence). V lost 3 bases and J lost 1, with 13 bases in between. The CDR3 consists of 15 residues. CDR3 sequence: CASSISQAGSYEQYF. DNA of the CDR3: TGTGCCAGTAGTATCTCTCAGGCCGGATCCTACGAGCAGTACTTC.

V and J are TRBV7-2 and TRBJ2-3, with TRBD2 matching over 11 bases. Losses at the gene ends were 0 bases for V and 1 base for J; bases not matched to a gene: 3. The V gene's germline CDR1 is SGHTA and CDR2 FQGNSA. This CDR3 is built from 17 residues. CDR3 bases: TGTGCCAGCAGCTTAGCGGCGACTAGCGGGGGCACAGATACGCAGTATTTT. It encodes CASSLAATSGGTDTQYF.

The V and J genes are TRBV7-8 and TRBJ1-2, with TRBD1 matching 7 bases. This CDR3 spans 17 amino acids. The trim removed 2 bases at V and 3 bases at J, leaving 12 bases unmatched. Germline V gene data show CDR1 as SGHVS and CDR2 as FQNEAQ. The CDR3 coding sequence is TGTGCCAGCAGCTTACCCAGGACAGGCGAGGTGGACTATGGCTACACCTTC. As protein: CASSLPRTGEVDYGYTF.

The V gene is TRBV12-3 or TRBV12-4, the J gene TRBJ1-2; D unresolved. The V end was cut by 3 bases, the J end by 7 bases, with 12 bases between. The CDR3 is made up of 13 amino acids. For the CDR3, the DNA is TGTGCCAGCAGTTTCGGGGTTCTGGCTGGCTACACCTTC. Amino acid sequence: CASSFGVLAGYTF.